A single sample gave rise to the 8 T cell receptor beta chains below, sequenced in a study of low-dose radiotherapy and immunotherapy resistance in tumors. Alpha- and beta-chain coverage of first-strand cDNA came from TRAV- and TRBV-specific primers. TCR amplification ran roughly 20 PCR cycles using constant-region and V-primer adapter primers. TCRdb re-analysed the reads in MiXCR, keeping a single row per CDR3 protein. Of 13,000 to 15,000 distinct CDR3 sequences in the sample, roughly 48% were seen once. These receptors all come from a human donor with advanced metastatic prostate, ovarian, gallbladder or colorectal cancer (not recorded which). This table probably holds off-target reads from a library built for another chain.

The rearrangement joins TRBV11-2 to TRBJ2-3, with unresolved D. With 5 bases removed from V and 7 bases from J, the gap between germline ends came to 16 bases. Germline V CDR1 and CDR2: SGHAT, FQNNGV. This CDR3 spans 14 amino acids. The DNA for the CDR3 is TGTGCCAGCAGCCAAGCGCGTAGGGTAAATACGCAGTATTTT. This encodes CASSQARRVNTQYF.

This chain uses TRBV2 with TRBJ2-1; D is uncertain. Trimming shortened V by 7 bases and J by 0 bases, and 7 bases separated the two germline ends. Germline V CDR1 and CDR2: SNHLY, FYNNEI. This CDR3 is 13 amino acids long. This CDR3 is CASTPSSYNEQFF. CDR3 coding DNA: TGTGCCAGCACCCCCAGCTCCTACAATGAGCAGTTCTTC.

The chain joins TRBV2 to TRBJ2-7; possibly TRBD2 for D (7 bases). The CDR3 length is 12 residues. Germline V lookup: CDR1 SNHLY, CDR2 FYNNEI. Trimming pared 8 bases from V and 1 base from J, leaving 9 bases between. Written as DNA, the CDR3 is TGTGCCAGCCGGGGGGCATCCTACGAGCAGTACTTC. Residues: CASRGASYEQYF.

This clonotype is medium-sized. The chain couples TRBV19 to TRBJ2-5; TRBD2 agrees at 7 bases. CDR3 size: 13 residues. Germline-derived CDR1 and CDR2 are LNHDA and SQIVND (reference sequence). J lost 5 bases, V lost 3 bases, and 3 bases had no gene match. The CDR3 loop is CASSMTSRETQYF. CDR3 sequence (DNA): TGTGCCAGTAGTATGACTAGCCGGGAGACCCAGTACTTC.

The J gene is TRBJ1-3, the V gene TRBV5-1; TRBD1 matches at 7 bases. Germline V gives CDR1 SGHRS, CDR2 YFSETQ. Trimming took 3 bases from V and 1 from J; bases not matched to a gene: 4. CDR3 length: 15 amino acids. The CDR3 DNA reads TGCGCCAGCAGCTGGGTGACAGGGTCTGGAAACACCATATATTTT. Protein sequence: CASSWVTGSGNTIYF.

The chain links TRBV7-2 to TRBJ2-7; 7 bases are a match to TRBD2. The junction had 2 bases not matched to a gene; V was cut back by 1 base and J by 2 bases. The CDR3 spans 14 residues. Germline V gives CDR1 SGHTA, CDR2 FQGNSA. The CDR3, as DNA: TGTGCCAGCAGCTTAGGGACTAGAACCTACGAGCAGTACTTC. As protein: CASSLGTRTYEQYF. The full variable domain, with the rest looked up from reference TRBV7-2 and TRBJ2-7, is GAGVSQSPSNKVTEKGKDVELRCDPISGHTALYWYRQSLGQGLEFLIYFQGNSAPDKSGLPSDRFSAERTGGSVSTLTIQRTQQEDSAVYLCASSLGTRTYEQYFGPGTRLTVT.

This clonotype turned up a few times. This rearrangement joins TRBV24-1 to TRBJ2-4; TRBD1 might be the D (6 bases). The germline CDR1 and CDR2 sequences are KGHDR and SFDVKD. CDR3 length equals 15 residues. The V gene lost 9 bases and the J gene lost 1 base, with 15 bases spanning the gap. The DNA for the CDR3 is TGTGCCACCTCCGCAGGGGATGGGGCCAAAAACATTCAGTACTTC. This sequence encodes CATSAGDGAKNIQYF.

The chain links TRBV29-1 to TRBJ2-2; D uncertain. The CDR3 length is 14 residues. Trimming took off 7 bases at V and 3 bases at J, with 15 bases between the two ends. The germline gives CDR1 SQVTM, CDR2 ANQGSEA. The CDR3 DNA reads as TGCAGCGGGAGCCCCGGGTCCGACACCGGGGAGCTGTTTTTT. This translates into CSGSPGSDTGELFF.